The rows below give T cell receptor beta chains drawn from one sample of a study of OX40 agonist ivuxolimab in advanced cancers. Produced via immunoSEQ multiplex PCR; TCRdb's table is partial and in-frame only. The sample consists of more than 50,000 clones, 70% to 90% of them appearing once. The sample was CD4+ or CD8+ T cells sorted from blood, taken in a trial of the OX40 agonist ivuxolimab. Every receptor here comes from an adult with an advanced solid tumor such as melanoma, head and neck, liver or kidney cancer. CDR3s include the opening cysteine and the closing phenylalanine or tryptophan. Fields, in order: D gene, J gene, V gene, clone size, CDR3 DNA, CDR3 protein. The D gene is left open where the match is weak. Clone size appears in some rows only: once, few, many, or a class for an expanded clone.

>TRBD1|TRBJ1-6|TRBV6-4|NA
TGTGCCAGCAGTGACGCTGGACAGGGTTCCTATAATTCACCCCTCCACTTT
CASSDAGQGSYNSPLHF
>NA|TRBJ1-5|TRBV7-2|NA
TGTGCCAGCAGCCAGGTAGCCAACAATCAGCCCCAGCATTTT
CASSQVANNQPQHF
>NA|TRBJ1-2|TRBV19|NA
TGTGCCAGTAGTACCCCGGGCAGGAATGGCTACACCTTC
CASSTPGRNGYTF
>TRBD2|TRBJ2-5|TRBV9|NA
TGTGCCAGCAGCGTCTCGACTAGCGGGGGGGCCCTGGAGACCCAGTACTTC
CASSVSTSGGALETQYF
>NA|TRBJ2-5|TRBV18|NA
TGTGCCAGCTCACCCCAATCCCAGGGCTTAGAGACCCAGTACTTC
CASSPQSQGLETQYF
>NA|TRBJ1-4|TRBV19|NA
TGTGCCAGTAGTCGGGGAGGTCTTAATGAAAAACTGTTTTTT
CASSRGGLNEKLFF
>NA|TRBJ2-7|TRBV7-2|NA
TGTGCCAGCAGCTTACGGAACTCCTACGAGCAGTACTTC
CASSLRNSYEQYF
>NA|TRBJ2-3|TRBV6-6|NA
TGTGCCAGCAGTTCTCCAGATAGGGGGACAGATACGCAGTATTTT
CASSSPDRGTDTQYF
>TRBD1|TRBJ1-2|TRBV6-1|few
TGTGCCAGCATCCGACAGGGTTCAGACTATGGCTACACCTTC
CASIRQGSDYGYTF
>TRBD2|TRBJ2-1|TRBV10-3|NA
TGTGCCATCAGTGAAGGGGCTAGCGGGGTCGATGAGCAGTTCTTC
CAISEGASGVDEQFF
>TRBD2|TRBJ2-3|TRBV6-1|NA
TGTGCCAGCAGTGCCCGACTAGCGGGGGCAGATACGCAGTATTTT
CASSARLAGADTQYF
>NA|TRBJ1-3|TRBV2|once
TGTGCCAGCAGGGTGGGACCGAACCTAGGAAACACCATATATTTT
CASRVGPNLGNTIYF
>TRBD1|TRBJ2-3|TRBV6-6|NA
TGTGCCAGCAGTCTCGGACAGGGGGGAGATACGCAGTATTTT
CASSLGQGGDTQYF
>NA|TRBJ2-5|TRBV5-1|NA
TGCGCCAGCAGCTTGGAAGGGTGGGAGACCCAGTACTTC
CASSLEGWETQYF
>NA|TRBJ2-1|TRBV11-3|NA
TGTGCCAGCAGCTTAGGGCCCGTTAACAATGAGCAGTTCTTC
CASSLGPVNNEQFF
>TRBD2|TRBJ2-3|TRBV10-2|NA
TGCGCCAGTCCGACTAGCCGGTGGGCAGATACGCAGTATTTT
CASPTSRWADTQYF
>NA|TRBJ1-4|TRBV6-1|NA
TGTGCCAGCAGTGACGGATTACGGGAAAAACTGTTTTTT
CASSDGLREKLFF
>TRBD1|TRBJ2-1|TRBV28|NA
TGTGCCAGCAGTCCAACGGGACAGTCCTACAATGAGCAGTTCTTC
CASSPTGQSYNEQFF
>NA|TRBJ1-1|TRBV6-1|NA
TGTGCCAGCAGTCCCCAACGGGACACTGAAGCTTTCTTT
CASSPQRDTEAFF
>TRBD1|TRBJ1-2|TRBV6-5|NA
TGTGCCAGCAGTTCCATCGGACAGGGGAGCGGCTACACCTTC
CASSSIGQGSGYTF
>TRBD1|TRBJ1-1|TRBV10-1|NA
TGCGCCAGCAGTCAAGACACACAGGGGATGGAAGCTTTCTTT
CASSQDTQGMEAFF
>TRBD1|TRBJ1-6|TRBV28|NA
TGTGCCAGCTCGGACAGGGTAAATAATTCACCCCTCCACTTT
CASSDRVNNSPLHF